This T cell receptor (beta chain) was recovered during a study of OX40 agonist ivuxolimab in advanced cancers. Study-wide findings and caveats: Expanded clones were, on average, more numerous in CD8+ T cells than in CD4+. Among the nonresponders, some also had low normalized T-cell clonal expansion.

Assay: immunoSEQ multiplex PCR; the TCRdb copy retains only in-frame clones and omits some. The top ten hold under 5% of the sample, which has roughly 60,000 clones, around 85% seen once. Trimming cost V 5 bases and J 1 base, with 8 bases left between them. The CDR3 is made up of 13 amino acids. Germline V gene lookup returns CDR1 MDHEN and CDR2 SYDVKM. In regard to this clone: Its antigen is unidentified.

The rearrangement links TRBV28 to TRBJ1-2; D might be TRBD1 (6 bases). Source: CD4+ or CD8+ T cells sorted from blood, taken in a trial of the OX40 agonist ivuxolimab. This TCR came from an adult with an advanced solid tumor such as melanoma, head and neck, liver or kidney cancer. CDR3 in DNA: TGTGCCAGCAGTCCACAGGGTAACTATGGCTACACCTTC. This translates into CASSPQGNYGYTF.